This TCR beta chain was identified in a study of T cells in Graves' hyperthyroidism and ophthalmopathy. The source material, RNA transcripts, was used to amplify TCR beta CDR3 regions. RT-PCR in the first round (using the HTBI primer set) targeted the TCR CDR3. TCRdb reprocessed the multiplex PCR reads via MiXCR and lists one record per CDR3 protein. The repertoire includes roughly 160,000 distinct CDR3 sequences, 9.4% of them detected once, and approximately 24% sits in the top ten. As regards this clonotype: What it recognizes is unknown. Possible read error: a much larger clone is one base away.

At first hyperthyroidism diagnosis, before any ophthalmopathy symptoms, the blood sample was collected. Germline V lookup: CDR1 MNHNS, CDR2 SASEGT. This CDR3 spans 15 amino acids. Study conclusions and caveats: A model using 13 V-J features told ophthalmopathy apart from stable hyperthyroidism.

Sequenced input: blood. The clonotype was recovered from a young woman with Graves' hyperthyroidism that later progressed to Graves' ophthalmopathy. The chain joins TRBV6-1 to TRBJ2-2, with 13 bases lining up with TRBD2. Here the CDR3 DNA reads TGTGCCGGCAGGATCACTAGCGGGAGGGCCGGGGAGCTGTTTTTT. Protein sequence: CAGRITSGRAGELFF.